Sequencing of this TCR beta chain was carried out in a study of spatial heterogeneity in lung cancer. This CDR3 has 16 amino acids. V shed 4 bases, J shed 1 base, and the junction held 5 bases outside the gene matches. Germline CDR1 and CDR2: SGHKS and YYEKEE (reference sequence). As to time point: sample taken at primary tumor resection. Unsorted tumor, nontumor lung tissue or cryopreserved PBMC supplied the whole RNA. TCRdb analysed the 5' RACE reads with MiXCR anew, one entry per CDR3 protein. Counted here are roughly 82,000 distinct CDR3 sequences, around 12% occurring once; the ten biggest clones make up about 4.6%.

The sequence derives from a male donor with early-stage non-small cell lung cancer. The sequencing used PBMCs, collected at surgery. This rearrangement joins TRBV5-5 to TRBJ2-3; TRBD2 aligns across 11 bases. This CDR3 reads CASSQSTSGGTDTQYF. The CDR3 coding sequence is TGTGCCAGCAGCCAATCGACTAGCGGGGGCACAGATACGCAGTATTTT.